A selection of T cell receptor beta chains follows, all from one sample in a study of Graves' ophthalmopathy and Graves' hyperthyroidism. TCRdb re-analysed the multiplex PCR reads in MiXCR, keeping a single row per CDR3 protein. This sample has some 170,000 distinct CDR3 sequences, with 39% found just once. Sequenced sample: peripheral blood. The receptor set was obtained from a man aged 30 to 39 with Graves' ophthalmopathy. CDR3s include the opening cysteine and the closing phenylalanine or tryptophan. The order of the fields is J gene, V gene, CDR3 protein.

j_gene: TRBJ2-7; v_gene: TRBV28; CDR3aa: CASSSGLRRYEQYF
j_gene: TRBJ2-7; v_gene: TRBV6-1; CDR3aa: CASRTSGLQYF
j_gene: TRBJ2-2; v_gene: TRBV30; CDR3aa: CAWIAGANTGELFF
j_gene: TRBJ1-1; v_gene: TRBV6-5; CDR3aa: CASSYTLGTGNTEAFF
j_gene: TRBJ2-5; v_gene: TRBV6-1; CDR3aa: CASSTTWGETQYF
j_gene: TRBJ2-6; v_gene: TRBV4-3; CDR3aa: CASSQEGDPAGANVLTF
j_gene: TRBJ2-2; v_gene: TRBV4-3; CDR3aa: CASSQDFRAQSSGELFF
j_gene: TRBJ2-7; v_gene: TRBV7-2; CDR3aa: CAITLRSGESYEQYF
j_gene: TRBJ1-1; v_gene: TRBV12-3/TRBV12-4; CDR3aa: CASSLGVTEAFF
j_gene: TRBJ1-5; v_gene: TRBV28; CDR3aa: CASSFSVQRSNQPQHF
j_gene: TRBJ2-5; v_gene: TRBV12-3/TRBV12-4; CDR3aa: CASSWTGQGGKTQYF
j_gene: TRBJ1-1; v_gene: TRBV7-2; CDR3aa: CASSLQFEAFF
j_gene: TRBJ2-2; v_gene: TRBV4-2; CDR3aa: CASNPRRGRAGELFF
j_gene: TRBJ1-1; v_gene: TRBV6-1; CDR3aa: CASSEGTGWDTEAFF
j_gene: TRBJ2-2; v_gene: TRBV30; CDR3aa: CASGLTGELFF
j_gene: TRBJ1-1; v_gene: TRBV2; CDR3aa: CASSERRQGSTEAFF
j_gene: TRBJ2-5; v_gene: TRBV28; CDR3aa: CASSLGTARLQETQYF
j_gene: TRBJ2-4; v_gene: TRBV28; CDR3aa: CASSLSTTSGSSIQYF
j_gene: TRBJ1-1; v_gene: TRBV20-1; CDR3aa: CSANIPNTEAFF
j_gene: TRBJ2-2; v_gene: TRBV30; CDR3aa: CAWSPNTGELFF
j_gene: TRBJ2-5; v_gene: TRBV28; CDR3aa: CASSFSGRYQETQYF
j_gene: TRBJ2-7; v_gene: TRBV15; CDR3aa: CATSPNRESVYEQYF
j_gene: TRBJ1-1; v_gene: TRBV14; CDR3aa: CASSQDKGSLEAFF
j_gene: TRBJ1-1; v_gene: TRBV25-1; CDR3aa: CASSEDQGFVENTEAFF
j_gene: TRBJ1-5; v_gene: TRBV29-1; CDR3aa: CSSSLGLDQPQHF
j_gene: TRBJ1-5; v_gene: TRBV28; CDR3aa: CASIKGVYQPQHF
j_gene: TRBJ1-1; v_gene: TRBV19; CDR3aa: CASRKTEAFF
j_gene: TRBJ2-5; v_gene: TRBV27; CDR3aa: CASSLRLSETQYF
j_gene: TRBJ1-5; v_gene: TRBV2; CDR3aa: CASSADSYSNQPQHF
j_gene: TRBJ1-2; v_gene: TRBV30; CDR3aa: CAWSGGQGGYGYTF
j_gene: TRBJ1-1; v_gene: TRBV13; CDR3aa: CASSFGTGRSEAFF
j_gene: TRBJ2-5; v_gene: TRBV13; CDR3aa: CASSLGPSRDFKETQYF
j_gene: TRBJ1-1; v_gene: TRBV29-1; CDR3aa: CSVSTGVKAEAFF
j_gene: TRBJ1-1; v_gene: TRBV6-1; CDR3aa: CASSAGIPNTEAFF
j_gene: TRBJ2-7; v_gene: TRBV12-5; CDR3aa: CASGLSAEQYF
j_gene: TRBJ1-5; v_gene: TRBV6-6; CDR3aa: CASSRSGNQPQHF
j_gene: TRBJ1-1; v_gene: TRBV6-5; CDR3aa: CASLGQGYTEAFF
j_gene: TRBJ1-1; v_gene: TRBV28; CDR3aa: CASSLGTPNTEAFF
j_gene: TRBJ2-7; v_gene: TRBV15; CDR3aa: CATSRRDRDYEQYF
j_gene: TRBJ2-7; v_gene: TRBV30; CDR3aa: CAWSAGVYYEQYF
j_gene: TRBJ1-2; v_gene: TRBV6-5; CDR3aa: CASATGAYGYTF
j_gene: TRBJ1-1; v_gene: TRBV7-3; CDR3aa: CASSPERAEAFF
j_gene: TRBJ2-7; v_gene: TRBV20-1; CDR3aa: CSARSQRAYEQYF
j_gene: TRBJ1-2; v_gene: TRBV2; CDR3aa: CASRSSGSRYGYTF
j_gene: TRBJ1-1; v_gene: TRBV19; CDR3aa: CASVARGAEAFF
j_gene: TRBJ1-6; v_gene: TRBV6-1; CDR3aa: CASNLQEISNSPLHF